One T cell receptor beta chain is described in this entry. This same CDR3 is encoded by further DNA sequences in the sample. This sample was taken from a study of blood T cell repertoires in COVID-19. Study as a whole: Specimens from acute and convalescent COVID-19 originated in the United States, Italy and Spain. T cells, B-cell-depleted T cells, or PBMCs provided the cDNA or gDNA that served as material.

Authors' data handling: Reference gene primer amplification in the assay estimated nucleated cell counts. Profiled with immunoSEQ multiplex PCR; TCRdb holds only in-frame clones, not every one. The V and J calls and the clone size are those of that table, but D and trimming were determined from the DNA. Here the sample spans about 150,000 clones, 75% to 80% being singletons. Germline V gives CDR1 SGHDN, CDR2 FVKESK. This CDR3 has 15 residues. J is TRBJ2-7 and V is TRBV14, with 9 positions matching TRBD1. The sequenced sample consisted of peripheral blood. This receptor was obtained from a man older than 75 with acute or convalescent COVID-19. The CDR3 DNA is TGTGCCAGCAGTCAAGGGAGACAGGGGGCCTACGAGCAGTACGTC. It codes for CASSQGRQGAYEQYV.